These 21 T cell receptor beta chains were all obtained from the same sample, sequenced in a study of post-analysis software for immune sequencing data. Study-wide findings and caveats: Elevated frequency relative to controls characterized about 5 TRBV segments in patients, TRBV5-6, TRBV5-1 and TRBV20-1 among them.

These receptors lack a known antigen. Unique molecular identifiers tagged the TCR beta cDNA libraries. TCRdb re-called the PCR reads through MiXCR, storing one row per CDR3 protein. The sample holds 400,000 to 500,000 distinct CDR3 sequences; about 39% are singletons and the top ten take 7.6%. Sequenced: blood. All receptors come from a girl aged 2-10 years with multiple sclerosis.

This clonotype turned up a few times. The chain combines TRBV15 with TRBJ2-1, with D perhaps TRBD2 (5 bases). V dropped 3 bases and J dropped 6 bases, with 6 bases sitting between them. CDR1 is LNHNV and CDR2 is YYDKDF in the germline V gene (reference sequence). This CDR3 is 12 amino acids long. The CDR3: CATSRDFNEQFF. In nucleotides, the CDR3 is TGTGCCACCAGCAGGGACTTCAATGAGCAGTTCTTC.

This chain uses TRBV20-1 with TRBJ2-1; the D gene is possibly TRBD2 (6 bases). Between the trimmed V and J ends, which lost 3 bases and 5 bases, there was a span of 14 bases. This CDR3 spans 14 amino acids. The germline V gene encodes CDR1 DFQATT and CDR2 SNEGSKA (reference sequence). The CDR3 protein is CSARGSGGNNEQFF. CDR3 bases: TGCAGTGCTAGGGGTAGCGGAGGTAACAATGAGCAGTTCTTC.

The CDR3 DNA reads TGCAGTTCTACCGGCGGCGGGAGGGGAGAGACCCAGTACTTC. Its translation is CSSTGGGRGETQYF. The rearrangement joins TRBV20-1 to TRBJ2-5; TRBD2 matches 9 bases. The germline CDR1 and CDR2 sequences are DFQATT and SNEGSKA (reference sequence). This CDR3 contains 14 residues. V lost 8 bases to trimming and J lost 4 bases; unmatched junction nucleotides: 11.

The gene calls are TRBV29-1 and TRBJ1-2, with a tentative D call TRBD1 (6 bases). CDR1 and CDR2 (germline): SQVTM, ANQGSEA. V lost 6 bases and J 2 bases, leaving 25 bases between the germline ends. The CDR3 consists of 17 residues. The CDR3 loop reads CSVSSKWGGHRNYGYTF. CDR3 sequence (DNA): TGCAGCGTCTCTTCTAAATGGGGGGGCCATCGAAACTATGGCTACACCTTC.

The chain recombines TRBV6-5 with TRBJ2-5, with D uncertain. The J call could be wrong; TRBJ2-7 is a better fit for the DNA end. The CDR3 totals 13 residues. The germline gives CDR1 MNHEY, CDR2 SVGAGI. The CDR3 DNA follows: TGTGCCAGCAGTCACACGGAGACCTACGAGCAGTACTTC. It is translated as CASSHTETYEQYF.

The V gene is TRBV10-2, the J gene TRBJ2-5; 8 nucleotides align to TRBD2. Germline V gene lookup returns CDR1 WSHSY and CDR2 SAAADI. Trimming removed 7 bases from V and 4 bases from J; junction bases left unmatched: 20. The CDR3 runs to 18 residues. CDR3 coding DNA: TGCGCCAGCAACCGCCGGGCTAGCGGGTATCTAGTTAGAGAGACCCAGTACTTC. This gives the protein CASNRRASGYLVRETQYF.

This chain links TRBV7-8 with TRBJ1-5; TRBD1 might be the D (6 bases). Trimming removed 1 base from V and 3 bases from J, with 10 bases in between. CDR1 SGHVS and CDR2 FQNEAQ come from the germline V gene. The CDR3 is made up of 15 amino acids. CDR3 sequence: CASSLVAGVNQPQHF. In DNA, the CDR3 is TGTGCCAGCAGCTTAGTTGCAGGGGTCAATCAGCCCCAGCATTTT.

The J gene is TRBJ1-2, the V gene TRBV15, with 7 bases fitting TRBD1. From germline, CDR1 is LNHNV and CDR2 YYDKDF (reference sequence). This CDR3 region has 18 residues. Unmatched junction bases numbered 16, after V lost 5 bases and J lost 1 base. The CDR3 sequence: CATSGNRDSGSHNYGYTF. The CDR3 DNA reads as TGTGCCACCAGCGGAAACCGGGACAGCGGTTCCCATAACTATGGCTACACCTTC.

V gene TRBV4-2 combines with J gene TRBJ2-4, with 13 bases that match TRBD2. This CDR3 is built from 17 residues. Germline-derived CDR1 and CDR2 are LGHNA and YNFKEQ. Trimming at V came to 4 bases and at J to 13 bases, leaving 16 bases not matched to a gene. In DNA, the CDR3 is TGTGCCAGCAGCCCCTTCAGAGGACTAGCGGGAGTGAGAGAGCAGTACTTC. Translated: CASSPFRGLAGVREQYF.

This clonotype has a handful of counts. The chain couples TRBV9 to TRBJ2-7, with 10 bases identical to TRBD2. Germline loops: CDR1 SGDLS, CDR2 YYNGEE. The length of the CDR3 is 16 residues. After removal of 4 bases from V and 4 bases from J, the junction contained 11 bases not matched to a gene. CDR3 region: CASSQGRGLAEYEQYF. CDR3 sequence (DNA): TGTGCCAGCAGCCAAGGACGCGGACTAGCGGAGTACGAGCAGTACTTC. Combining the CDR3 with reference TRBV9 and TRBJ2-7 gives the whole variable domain DSGVTQTPKHLITATGQRVTLRCSPRSGDLSVYWYQQSLDQGLQFLIQYYNGEERAKGNILERFSAQQFPDLHSELNLSSLELGDSALYFCASSQGRGLAEYEQYFGPGTRLTVT.

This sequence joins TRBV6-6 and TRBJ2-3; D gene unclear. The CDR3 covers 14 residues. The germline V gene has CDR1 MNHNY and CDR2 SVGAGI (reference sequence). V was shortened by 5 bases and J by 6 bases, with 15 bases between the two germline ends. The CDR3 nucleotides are TGTGCCAGCAGTGATACCCAGACTGTGGATACGCAGTATTTT. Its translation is CASSDTQTVDTQYF.

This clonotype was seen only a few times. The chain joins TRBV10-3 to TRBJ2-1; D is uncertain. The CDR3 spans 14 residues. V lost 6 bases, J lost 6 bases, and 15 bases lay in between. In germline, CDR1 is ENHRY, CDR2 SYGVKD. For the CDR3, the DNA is TGTGCCATCAGGGTAGACTCAGCCCGCAATGAGCAGTTCTTC. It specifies CAIRVDSARNEQFF.

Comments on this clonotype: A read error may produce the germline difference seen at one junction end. CDR3 in amino acids: CASSSIASPYNEQFF. In nucleotides, the CDR3 is TGCGCCAGCAGCTCGATAGCGAGTCCCTACAATGAGCAGTTCTTC. The chain joins TRBV7-2 to TRBJ2-1, with TRBD2 as a possible D gene (5 bases). Germline lookup yields CDR1 SGHTA and CDR2 FQGNSA. The CDR3 runs 15 residues.

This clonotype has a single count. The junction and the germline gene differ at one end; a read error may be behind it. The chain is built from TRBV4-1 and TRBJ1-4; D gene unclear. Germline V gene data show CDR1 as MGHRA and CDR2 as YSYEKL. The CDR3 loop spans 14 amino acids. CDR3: CANSHPQENEKLFF. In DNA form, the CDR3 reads TGCGCCAACAGCCATCCCCAGGAAAATGAAAAACTGTTTTTT.

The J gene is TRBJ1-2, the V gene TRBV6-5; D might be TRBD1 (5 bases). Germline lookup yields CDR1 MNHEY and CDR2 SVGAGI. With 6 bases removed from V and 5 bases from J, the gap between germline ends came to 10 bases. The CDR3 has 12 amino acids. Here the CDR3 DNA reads TGTGCCAGCAGGCCCCAGGGATATGGCTACACCTTC. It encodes CASRPQGYGYTF.

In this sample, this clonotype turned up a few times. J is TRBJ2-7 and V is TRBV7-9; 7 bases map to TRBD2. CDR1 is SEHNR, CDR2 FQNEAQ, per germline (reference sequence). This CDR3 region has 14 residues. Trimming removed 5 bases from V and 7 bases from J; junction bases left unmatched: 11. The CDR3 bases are TGTGCCAGCAGCCTTACTAGCGCGGCGGGGGAGCAGTACTTC. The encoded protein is CASSLTSAAGEQYF.

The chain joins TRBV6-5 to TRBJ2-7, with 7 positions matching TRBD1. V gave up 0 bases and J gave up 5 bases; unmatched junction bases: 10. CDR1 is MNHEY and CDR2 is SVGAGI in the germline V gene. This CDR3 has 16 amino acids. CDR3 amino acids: CASSYSTLDRINEQYF. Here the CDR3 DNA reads TGTGCCAGCAGTTACTCGACACTGGACAGGATCAACGAGCAGTACTTC.

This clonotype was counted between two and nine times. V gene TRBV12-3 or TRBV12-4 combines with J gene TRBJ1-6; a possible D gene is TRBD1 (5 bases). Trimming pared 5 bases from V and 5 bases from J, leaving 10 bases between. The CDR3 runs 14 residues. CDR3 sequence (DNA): TGTGCCAGCAGTCCACAGGCGGATAATTCACCCCTCCACTTT. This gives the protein CASSPQADNSPLHF.

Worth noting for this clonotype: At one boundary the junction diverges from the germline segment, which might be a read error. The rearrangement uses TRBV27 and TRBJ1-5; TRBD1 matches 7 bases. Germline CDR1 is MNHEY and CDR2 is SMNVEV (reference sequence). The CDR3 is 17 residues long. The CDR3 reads CAGSYTRTGNSNQPQHF. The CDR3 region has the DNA TGTGCCGGCAGTTATACCAGGACAGGCAACAGCAATCAGCCCCAGCATTTT.

CDR3 in DNA: TGTGCCAGCAGCCCCAACACAGTGCTTGCTAGTGAAGCTTTCTTT. The encoded protein is CASSPNTVLASEAFF. This sequence joins TRBV21-1 and TRBJ1-1. TRBV21-1 is a recognized pseudogene. The CDR3 contains 15 residues.

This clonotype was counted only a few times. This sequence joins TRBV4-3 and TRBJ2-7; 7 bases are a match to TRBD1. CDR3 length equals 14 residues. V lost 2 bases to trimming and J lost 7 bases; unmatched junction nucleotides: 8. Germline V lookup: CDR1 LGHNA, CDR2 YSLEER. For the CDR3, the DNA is TGCGCCAGCAGCCAAACCATACAGGGGCGGGAGCAGTACTTC. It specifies CASSQTIQGREQYF.